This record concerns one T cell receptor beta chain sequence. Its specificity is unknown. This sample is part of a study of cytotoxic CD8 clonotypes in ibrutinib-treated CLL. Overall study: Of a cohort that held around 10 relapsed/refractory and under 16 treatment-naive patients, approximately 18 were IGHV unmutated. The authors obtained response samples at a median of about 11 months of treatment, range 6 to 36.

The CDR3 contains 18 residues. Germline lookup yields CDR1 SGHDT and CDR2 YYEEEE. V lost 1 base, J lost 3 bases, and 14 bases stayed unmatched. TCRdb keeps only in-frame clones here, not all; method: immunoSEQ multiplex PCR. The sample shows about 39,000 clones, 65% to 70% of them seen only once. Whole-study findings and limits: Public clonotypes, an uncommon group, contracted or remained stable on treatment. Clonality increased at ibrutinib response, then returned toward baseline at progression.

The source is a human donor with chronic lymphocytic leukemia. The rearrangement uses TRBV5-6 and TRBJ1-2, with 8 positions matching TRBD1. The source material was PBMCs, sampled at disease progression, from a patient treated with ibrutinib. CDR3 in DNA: TGTGCCAGCAGCTTGAGACGGACCACGGACAGGGCTTACTATGGCTACACCTTC. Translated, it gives CASSLRRTTDRAYYGYTF.